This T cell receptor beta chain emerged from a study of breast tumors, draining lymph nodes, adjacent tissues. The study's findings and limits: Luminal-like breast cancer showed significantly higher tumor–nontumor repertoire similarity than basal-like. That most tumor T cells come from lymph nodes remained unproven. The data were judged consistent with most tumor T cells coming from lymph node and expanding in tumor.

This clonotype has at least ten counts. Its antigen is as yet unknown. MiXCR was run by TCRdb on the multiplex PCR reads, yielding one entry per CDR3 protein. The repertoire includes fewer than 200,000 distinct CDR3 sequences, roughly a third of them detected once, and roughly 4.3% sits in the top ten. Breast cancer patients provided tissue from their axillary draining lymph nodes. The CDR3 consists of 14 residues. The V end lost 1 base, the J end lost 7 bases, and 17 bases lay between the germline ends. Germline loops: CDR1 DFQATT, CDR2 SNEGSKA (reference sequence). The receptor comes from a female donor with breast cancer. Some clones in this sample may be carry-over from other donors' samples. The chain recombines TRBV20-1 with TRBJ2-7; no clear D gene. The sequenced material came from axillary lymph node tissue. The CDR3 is CSARVKTATREQYF. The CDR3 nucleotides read TGCAGTGCTAGAGTGAAGACCGCCACCCGGGAGCAGTACTTC.